These T cell receptor beta chains were read from a single sample in a study of blood T cell repertoires in COVID-19. Only in-frame clones appear in the TCRdb table, and some are missing; sequencing was by immunoSEQ multiplex PCR. The top ten clones hold about 3.5% of a sample with 95,000 to 110,000 clones, around 88% of them seen once. Sequenced: peripheral blood. These receptors all come from a human donor in a cohort sampled during active COVID-19. The CDR3 runs from the conserved cysteine through the conserved F or W. The D gene is left open where the match is weak. Not every row has a clone size; where given, it reads once, few, many or a size class.

TRBD2,-,TRBV5-1,TRBJ2-2,CASSFFSGGNTGELFF,TGCGCCAGCAGCTTTTTTAGCGGGGGGAACACCGGGGAGCTGTTTTTT
TRBD1,-,TRBV3-1/TRBV3-2,TRBJ2-2,CASSQDGFLGQDETGELFF,TGTGCCAGCAGCCAAGACGGGTTTTTGGGACAGGACGAGACCGGGGAGCTGTTTTTT
-,-,TRBV5-1,TRBJ1-2,CASSLDPIYGYTF,TGCGCCAGCAGCTTGGACCCTATCTATGGCTACACCTTC
TRBD2,-,TRBV11-2,TRBJ2-1,CASSLRGAAGGGNEQFF,TGTGCCAGCAGTCTAAGGGGGGCTGCGGGAGGAGGCAATGAGCAGTTCTTC
TRBD2,-,TRBV7-2,TRBJ2-3,CASSLRLAGADTQYF,TGTGCCAGCAGCTTAAGACTAGCGGGGGCAGATACGCAGTATTTT
-,-,TRBV24-1,TRBJ2-5,CATSDPVTESKETQYF,TGTGCCACCAGTGATCCCGTGACAGAAAGCAAAGAGACCCAGTACTTC
-,-,TRBV4-2,TRBJ1-6,CASSQDKVFEGLHF,TGTGCCAGCAGCCAAGATAAGGTCTTTGAGGGACTCCACTTT
-,once,TRBV7-2,TRBJ2-7,CASSLGGGGGYEQYF,TGTGCCAGCAGCTTAGGAGGAGGGGGCGGGTACGAGCAGTACTTC
TRBD1,-,TRBV7-2,TRBJ2-6,CASSWDSGSGANVLTF,TGTGCCAGCAGCTGGGACAGTGGGTCTGGGGCCAACGTCCTGACTTTC
-,-,TRBV11-2,TRBJ2-2,CASSLEVPGPGELFF,TGTGCCAGCAGCTTAGAGGTCCCGGGTCCCGGGGAGCTGTTTTTT
-,-,TRBV2,TRBJ2-7,CASSVTSSYEQYF,TGTGCCAGCAGTGTGACAAGCTCCTACGAGCAGTACTTC
-,-,TRBV30,TRBJ1-4,CAWSWSEKLFF,TGTGCCTGGAGTTGGAGTGAAAAACTGTTTTTT
TRBD1,once,TRBV19,TRBJ1-1,CASSSQGATEAFF,TGTGCCAGTAGTAGCCAGGGGGCGACTGAAGCTTTCTTT
-,-,TRBV21-1,TRBJ2-7,CASSKGAGVSSYEQYF,TGTGCCAGCAGCAAAGGGGCCGGGGTTAGCTCCTACGAGCAGTACTTC
TRBD1,once,TRBV4-1,TRBJ1-2,CASSQRGTGAGGYTF,TGCGCCAGCAGCCAACGTGGGACAGGGGCCGGTGGCTACACCTTC
TRBD1,-,TRBV11-3,TRBJ1-1,CASSLGGQVNTEAFF,TGTGCCAGCAGCTTAGGGGGACAGGTGAACACTGAAGCTTTCTTT
-,-,TRBV28,TRBJ2-7,CASSLLILRTASSYEQYF,TGTGCCAGCAGTTTATTAATATTAAGGACAGCGAGCTCCTACGAGCAGTACTTC
-,-,TRBV6-2/TRBV6-3,TRBJ1-2,CASSRPSGYTF,TGTGCCAGCAGTCGGCCTAGTGGCTACACCTTC
-,-,TRBV4-1,TRBJ1-3,CASSQEVTQRGNTIYF,TGCGCCAGCAGCCAAGAAGTTACCCAGCGAGGAAACACCATATATTTT
TRBD2,-,TRBV14,TRBJ2-5,CASSQGSTGRGETQYF,TGTGCCAGCAGCCAAGGAAGTACGGGGCGGGGGGAGACCCAGTACTTC
TRBD1,-,TRBV11-2,TRBJ1-4,CASSSAPGGLTEKLFF,TGTGCCAGCAGCTCAGCTCCAGGGGGCCTTACTGAAAAACTGTTTTTT
-,-,TRBV5-1,TRBJ2-3,CASSLEGRHGTDTQYF,TGCGCCAGCAGCTTGGAGGGGCGGCACGGCACAGATACGCAGTATTTT